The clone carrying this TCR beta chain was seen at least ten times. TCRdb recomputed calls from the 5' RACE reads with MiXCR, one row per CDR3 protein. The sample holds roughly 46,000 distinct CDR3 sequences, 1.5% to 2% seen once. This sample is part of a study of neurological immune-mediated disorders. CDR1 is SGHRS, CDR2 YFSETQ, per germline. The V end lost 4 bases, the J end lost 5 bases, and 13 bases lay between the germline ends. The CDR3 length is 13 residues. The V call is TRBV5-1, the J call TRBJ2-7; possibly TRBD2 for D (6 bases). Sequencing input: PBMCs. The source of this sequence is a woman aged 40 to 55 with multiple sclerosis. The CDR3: CASSLGTSNEQYF. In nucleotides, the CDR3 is TGCGCCAGCAGCCTCGGGACTTCAAACGAGCAGTACTTC.